Below, one TCR beta chain is given with its context. The target antigen is unknown. The data belong to a study of beta chain features in type 1 diabetes. Study-level results: In every one of the four CD4+ subsets, TCRB CDR3s were moderately but significantly shorter in Type 1 diabetes patients.

The isolated RNA, all of it, was reverse transcribed, so expressed TCRB transcripts were what got sequenced. The table came from immunoSEQ multiplex PCR; TCRdb's copy has only in-frame clones and leaves some out. In the table there are some 330,000 clones, roughly 12% of which are singletons. V shed 3 bases and J 2 bases; nucleotides not matched to a gene: 0. CDR1 and CDR2 (germline): SGDLS, YYNGEE. The CDR3 covers 13 residues. The J gene is TRBJ1-2, the V gene TRBV9, with 8 bases fitting TRBD1. The clonotype was recovered from a woman younger than 30 with type 1 diabetes. The sample consisted of naive CD4+ T cells from blood. The CDR3 reads CASSDRGNYGYTF. The CDR3 DNA follows: TGTGCCAGCAGCGACAGGGGGAACTATGGCTACACCTTC.